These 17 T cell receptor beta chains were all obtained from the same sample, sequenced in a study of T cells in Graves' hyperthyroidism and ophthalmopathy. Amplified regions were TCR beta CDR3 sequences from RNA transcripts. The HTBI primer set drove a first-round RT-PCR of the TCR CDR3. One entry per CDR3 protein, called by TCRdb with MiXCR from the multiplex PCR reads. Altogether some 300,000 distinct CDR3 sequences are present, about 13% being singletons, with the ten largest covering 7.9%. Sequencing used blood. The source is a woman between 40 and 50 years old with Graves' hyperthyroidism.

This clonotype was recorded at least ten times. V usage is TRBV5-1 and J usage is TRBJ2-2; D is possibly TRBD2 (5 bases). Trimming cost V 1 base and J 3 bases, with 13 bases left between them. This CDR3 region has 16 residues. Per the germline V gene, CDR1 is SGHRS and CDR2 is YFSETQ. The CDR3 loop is CASSLTMGADTGELFF. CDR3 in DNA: TGCGCCAGCAGCTTGACAATGGGAGCTGACACCGGGGAGCTGTTTTTT.

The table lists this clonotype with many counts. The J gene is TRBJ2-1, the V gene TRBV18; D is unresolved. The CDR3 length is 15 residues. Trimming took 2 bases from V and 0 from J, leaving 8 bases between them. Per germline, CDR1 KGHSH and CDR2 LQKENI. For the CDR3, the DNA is TGTGCCAGCTCACCAGGCAGGAGCTCCTACAATGAGCAGTTCTTC. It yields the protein CASSPGRSSYNEQFF.

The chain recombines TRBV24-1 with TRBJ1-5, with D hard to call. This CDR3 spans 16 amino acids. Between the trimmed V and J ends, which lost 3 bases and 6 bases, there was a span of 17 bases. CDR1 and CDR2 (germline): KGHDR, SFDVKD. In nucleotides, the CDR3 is TGTGCCACCAGTGATGTTCAAAGTCCCCTGGGTCAGCCCCAGCATTTT. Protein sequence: CATSDVQSPLGQPQHF.

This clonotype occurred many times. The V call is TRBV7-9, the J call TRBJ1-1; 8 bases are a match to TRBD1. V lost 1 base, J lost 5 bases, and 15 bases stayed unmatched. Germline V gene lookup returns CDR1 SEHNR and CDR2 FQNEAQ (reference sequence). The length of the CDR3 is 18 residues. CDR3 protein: CASSLVVRGRQLGTEAFF. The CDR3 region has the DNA TGTGCCAGCAGCTTAGTAGTCAGGGGGCGACAGCTAGGTACTGAAGCTTTCTTT.

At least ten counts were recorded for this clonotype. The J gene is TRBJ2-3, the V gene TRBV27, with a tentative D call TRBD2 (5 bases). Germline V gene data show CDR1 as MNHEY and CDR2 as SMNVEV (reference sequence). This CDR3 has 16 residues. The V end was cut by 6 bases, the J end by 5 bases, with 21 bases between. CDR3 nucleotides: TGTGCCAGCAGCTTTATGTCGGGTTGGGGAGAAGATACGCAGTATTTT. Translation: CASSFMSGWGEDTQYF.

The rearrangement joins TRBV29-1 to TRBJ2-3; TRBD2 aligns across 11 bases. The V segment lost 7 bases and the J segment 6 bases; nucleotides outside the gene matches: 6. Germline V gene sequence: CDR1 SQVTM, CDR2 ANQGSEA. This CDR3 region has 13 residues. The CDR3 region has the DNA TGCAGCGCAACTAGCGGGAGTGAGGATACGCAGTATTTT. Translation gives CSATSGSEDTQYF.

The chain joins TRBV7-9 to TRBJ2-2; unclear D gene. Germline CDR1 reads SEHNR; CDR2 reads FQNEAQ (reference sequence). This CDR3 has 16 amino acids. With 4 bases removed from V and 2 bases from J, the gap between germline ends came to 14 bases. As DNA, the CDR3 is TGTGCCAGCAGCTCCCCCCTGGCGCGAAACACCGGGGAGCTGTTTTTT. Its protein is CASSSPLARNTGELFF.

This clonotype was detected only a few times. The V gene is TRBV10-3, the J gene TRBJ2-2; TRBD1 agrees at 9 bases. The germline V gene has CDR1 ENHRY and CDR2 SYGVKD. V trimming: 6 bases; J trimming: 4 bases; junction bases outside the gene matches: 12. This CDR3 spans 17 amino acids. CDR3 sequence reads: CAIRNSQGAEVTGELFF. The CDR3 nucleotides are TGTGCCATCAGGAACTCACAGGGGGCTGAAGTCACCGGGGAGCTGTTTTTT.

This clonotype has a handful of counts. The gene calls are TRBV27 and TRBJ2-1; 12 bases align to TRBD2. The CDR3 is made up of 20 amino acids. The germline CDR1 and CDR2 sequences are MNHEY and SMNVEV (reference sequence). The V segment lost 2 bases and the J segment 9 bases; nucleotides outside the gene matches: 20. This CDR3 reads CASSLLRDRGRLAGGGEQFF. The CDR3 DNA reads TGTGCCAGCAGTTTACTACGGGACAGGGGACGTCTAGCGGGAGGGGGTGAGCAGTTCTTC.

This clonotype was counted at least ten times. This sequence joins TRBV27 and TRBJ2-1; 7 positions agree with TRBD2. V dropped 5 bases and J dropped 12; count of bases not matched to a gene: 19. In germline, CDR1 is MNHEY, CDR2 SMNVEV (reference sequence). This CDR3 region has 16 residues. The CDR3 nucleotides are TGTGCCAGCAGTGAACGGCCGGGACTATCTACAATGAGGCAGTTCTTC. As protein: CASSERPGLSTMRQFF.

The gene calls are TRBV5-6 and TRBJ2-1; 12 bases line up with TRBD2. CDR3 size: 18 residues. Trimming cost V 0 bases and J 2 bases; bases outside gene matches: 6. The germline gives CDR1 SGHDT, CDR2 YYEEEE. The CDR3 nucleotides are TGTGCCAGCAGCTTGGGCGGACTAGCGGGAACAACCTACAATGAGCAGTTCTTC. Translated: CASSLGGLAGTTYNEQFF.

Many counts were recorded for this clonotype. DNA of the CDR3: TGTGCCAGTAACAGCGGGAGGAGAGAGACCCAGTACTTC. Its protein product is CASNSGRRETQYF. This chain joins TRBV19 and TRBJ2-5; 9 nucleotides line up with TRBD2. CDR1 is LNHDA and CDR2 is SQIVND in the germline V gene (reference sequence). The CDR3 sequence is 13 residues long. The V gene end was trimmed by 7 bases and the J gene end by 4 bases; junction bases not matched to a gene: 4.

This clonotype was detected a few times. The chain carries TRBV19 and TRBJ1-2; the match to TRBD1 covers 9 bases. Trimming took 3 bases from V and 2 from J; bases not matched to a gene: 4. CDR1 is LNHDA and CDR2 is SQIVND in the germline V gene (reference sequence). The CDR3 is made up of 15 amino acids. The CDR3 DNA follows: TGTGCCAGTAGTATTGATGGGACAGGGAACTATGGCTACACCTTC. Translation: CASSIDGTGNYGYTF.

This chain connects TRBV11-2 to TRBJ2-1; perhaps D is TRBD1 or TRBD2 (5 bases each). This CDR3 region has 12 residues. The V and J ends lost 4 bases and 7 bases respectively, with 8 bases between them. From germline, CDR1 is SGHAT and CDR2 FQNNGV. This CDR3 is CASSSGTNEQFF. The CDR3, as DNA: TGTGCCAGCAGCTCTGGGACGAATGAGCAGTTCTTC.

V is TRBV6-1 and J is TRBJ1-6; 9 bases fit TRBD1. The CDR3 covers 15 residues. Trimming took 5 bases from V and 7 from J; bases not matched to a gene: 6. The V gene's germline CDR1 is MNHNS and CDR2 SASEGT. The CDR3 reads CASSLYDRGNSPLHF. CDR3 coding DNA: TGTGCCAGCAGTCTCTACGACAGGGGGAATTCACCCCTCCACTTT.

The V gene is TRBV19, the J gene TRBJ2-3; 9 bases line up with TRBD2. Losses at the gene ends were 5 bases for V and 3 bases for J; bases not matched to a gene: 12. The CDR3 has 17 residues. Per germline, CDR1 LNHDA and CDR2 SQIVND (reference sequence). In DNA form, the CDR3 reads TGTGCCAGTAGTCCTCCAAGCGGGAGGATAGGGACAGATACGCAGTATTTT. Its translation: CASSPPSGRIGTDTQYF. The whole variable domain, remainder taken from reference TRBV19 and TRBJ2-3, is DGGITQSPKYLFRKEGQNVTLSCEQNLNHDAMYWYRQDPGQGLRLIYYSQIVNDFQKGDIAEGYSVSREKKESFPLTVTSAQKNPTAFYLCASSPPSGRIGTDTQYFGPGTRLTVL.

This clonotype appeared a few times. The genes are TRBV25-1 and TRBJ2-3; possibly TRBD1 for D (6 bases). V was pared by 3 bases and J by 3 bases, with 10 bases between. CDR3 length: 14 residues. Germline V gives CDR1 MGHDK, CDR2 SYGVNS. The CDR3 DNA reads TGTGCCAGCAGTGATCCCCAGGGGACAGATACGCAGTATTTT. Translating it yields CASSDPQGTDTQYF.